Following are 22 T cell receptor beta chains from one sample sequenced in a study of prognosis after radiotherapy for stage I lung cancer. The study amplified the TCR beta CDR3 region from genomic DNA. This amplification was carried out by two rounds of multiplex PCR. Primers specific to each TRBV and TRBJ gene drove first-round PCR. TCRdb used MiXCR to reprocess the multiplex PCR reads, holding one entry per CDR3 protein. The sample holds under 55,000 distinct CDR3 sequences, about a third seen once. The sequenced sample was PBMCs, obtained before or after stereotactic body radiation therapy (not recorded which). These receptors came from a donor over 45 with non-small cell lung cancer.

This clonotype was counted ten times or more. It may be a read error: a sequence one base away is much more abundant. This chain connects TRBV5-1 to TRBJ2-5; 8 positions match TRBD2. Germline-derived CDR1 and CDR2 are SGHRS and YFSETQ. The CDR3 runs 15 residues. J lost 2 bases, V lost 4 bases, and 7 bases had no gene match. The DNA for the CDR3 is TGCGCCAGCAGCACCGAGACTAGCGAGCAAGAGACCCAGTACTTC. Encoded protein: CASSTETSEQETQYF.

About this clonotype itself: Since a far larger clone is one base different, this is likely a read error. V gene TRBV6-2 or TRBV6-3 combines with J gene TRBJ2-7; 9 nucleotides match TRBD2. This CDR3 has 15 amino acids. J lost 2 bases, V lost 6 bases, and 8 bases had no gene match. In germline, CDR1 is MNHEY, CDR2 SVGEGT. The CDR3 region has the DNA TGTGCCAGCAGGCTGGAGACTAGCGGTACCTACGAGCAGTACTTC. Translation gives CASRLETSGTYEQYF.

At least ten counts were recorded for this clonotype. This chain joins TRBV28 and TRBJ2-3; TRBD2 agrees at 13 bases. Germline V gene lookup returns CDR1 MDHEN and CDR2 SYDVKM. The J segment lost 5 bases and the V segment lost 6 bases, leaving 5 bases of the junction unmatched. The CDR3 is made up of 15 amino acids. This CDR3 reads CASRRTSGRGDTQYF. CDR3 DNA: TGTGCCAGCAGGCGGACTAGCGGGAGAGGAGATACGCAGTATTTT.

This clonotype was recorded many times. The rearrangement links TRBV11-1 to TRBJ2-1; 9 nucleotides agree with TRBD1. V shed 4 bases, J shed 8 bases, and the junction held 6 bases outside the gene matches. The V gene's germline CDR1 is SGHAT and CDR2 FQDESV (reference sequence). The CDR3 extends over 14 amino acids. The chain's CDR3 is CASSWDRVRDEQFF. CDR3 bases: TGTGCCAGCAGCTGGGACAGGGTCCGCGATGAGCAGTTCTTC. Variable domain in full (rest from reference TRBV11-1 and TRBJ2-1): EAEVAQSPRYKITEKSQAVAFWCDPISGHATLYWYRQILGQGPELLVQFQDESVVDDSQLPKDRFSAERLKGVDSTLKIQPAELGDSAMYLCASSWDRVRDEQFFGPGTRLTVL.

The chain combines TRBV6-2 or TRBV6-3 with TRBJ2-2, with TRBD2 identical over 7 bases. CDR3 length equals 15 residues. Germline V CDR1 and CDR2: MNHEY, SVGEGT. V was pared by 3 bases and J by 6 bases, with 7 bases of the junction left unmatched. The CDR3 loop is CASSYEWGGAGELFF. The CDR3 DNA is TGTGCCAGCAGTTATGAATGGGGAGGGGCCGGGGAGCTGTTTTTT.

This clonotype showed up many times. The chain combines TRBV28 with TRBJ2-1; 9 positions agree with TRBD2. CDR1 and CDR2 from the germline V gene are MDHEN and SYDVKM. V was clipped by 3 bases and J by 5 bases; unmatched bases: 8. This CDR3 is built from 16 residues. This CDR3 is CASSLVGREGNNEQFF. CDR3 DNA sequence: TGTGCCAGCAGTTTGGTAGGGCGGGAGGGAAACAATGAGCAGTTCTTC.

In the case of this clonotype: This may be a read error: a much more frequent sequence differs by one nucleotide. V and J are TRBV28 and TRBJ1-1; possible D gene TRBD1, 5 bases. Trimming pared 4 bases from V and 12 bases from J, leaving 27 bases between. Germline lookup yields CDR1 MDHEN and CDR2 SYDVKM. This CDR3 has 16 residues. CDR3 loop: CASSSQSGAQGRKSFF. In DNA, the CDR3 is TGTGCCAGCAGTTCCCAATCCGGGGCCCAAGGCCGTAAGTCTTTCTTT.

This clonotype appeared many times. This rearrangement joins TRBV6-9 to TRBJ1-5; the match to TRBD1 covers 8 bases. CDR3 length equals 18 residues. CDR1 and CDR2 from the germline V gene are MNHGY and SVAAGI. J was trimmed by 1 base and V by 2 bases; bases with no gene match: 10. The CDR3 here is CASSYRGRRGLSNQPQHF. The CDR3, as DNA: TGTGCCAGCAGTTATAGAGGTCGCAGGGGGCTGAGCAATCAGCCCCAGCATTTT.

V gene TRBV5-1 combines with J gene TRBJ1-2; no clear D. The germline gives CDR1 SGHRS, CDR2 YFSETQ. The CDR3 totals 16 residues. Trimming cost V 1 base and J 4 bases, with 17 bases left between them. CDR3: CASSLITSVGGYGYTF. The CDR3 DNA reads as TGCGCCAGCAGCTTGATTACAAGTGTAGGTGGCTATGGCTACACCTTC.

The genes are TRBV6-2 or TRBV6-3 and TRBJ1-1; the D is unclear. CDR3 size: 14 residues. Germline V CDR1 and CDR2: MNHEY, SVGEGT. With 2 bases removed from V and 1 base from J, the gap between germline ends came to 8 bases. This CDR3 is CASSYGSQNTEAFF. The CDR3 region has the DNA TGTGCCAGCAGTTACGGGTCACAGAACACTGAAGCTTTCTTT.

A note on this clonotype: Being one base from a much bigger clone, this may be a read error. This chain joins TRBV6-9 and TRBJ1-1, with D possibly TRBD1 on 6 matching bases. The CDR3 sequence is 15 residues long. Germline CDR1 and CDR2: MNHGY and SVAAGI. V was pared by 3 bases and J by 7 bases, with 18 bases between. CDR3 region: CASSYGSGAFGEAFF. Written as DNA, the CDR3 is TGTGCCAGCAGTTACGGTTCAGGGGCGTTCGGTGAAGCTTTCTTT.

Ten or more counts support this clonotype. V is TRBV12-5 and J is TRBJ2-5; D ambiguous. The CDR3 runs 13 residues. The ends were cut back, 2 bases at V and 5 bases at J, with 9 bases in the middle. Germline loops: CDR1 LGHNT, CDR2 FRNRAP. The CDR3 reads CASGLSGVETQYF. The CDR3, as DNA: TGTGCTAGTGGTTTGTCTGGCGTGGAGACCCAGTACTTC.

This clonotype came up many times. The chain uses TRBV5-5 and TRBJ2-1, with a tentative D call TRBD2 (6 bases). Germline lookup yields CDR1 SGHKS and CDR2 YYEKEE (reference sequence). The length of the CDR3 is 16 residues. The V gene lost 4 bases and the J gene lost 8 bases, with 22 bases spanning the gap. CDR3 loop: CASSQWRGFGEDEQFF. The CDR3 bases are TGTGCCAGCAGCCAGTGGAGGGGATTTGGGGAGGATGAGCAGTTCTTC.

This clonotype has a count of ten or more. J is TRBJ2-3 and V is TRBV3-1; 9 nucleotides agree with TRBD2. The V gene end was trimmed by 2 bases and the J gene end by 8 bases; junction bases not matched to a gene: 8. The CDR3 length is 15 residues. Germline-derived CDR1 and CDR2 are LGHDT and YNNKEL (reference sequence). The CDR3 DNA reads TGTGCCAGCAGCCAATCCTGGACTAGCGAAGGTACGCAGTATTTT. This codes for CASSQSWTSEGTQYF.

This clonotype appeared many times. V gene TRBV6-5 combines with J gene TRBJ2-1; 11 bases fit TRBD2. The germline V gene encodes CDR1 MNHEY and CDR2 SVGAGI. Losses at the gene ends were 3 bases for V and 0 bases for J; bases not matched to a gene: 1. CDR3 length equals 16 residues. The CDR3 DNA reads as TGTGCCAGCAGTTATACTAGCGGGAGCTCCTACAATGAGCAGTTCTTC. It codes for CASSYTSGSSYNEQFF.

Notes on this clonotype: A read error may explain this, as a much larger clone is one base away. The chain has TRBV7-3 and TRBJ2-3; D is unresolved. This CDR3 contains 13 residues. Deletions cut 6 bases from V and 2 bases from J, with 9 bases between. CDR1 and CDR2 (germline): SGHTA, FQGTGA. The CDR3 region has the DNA TGTGCCAGCAGGTGGGTAGACACAGATACGCAGTATTTT. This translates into CASRWVDTDTQYF.

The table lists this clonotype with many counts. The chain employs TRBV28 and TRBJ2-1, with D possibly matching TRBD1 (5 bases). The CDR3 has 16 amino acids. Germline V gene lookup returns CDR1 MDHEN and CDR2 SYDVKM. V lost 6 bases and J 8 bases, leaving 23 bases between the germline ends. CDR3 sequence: CASSTSWAGSADEQFF. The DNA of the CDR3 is TGTGCCAGCAGCACAAGCTGGGCAGGGTCAGCAGATGAGCAGTTCTTC.

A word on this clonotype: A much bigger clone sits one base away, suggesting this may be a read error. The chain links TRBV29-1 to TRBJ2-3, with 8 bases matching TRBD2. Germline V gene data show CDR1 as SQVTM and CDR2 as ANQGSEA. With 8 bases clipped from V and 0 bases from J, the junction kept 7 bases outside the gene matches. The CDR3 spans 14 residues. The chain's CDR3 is CSRKLAVSTDTQYF. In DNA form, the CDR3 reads TGCAGCCGCAAACTAGCGGTTAGCACAGATACGCAGTATTTT.

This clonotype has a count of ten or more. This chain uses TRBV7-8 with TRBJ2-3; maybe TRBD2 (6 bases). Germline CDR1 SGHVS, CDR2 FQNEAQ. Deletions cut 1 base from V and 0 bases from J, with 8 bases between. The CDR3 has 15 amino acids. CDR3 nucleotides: TGTGCCAGCAGCTTAGGGCGGGAAAGCACAGATACGCAGTATTTT. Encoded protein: CASSLGRESTDTQYF.

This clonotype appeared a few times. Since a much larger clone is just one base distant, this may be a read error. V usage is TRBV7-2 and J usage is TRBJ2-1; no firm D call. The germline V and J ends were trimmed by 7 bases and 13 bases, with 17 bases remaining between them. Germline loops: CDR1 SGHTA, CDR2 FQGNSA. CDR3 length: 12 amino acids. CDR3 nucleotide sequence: TGTGCCAGCATCCTCGATGGGTGGGATCAGTTCTTC. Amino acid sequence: CASILDGWDQFF.

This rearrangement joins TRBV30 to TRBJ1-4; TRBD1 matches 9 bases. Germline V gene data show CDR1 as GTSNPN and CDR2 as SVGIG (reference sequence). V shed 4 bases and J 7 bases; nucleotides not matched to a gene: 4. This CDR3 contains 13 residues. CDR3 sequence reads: CAWTGTGSEKLFF. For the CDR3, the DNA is TGTGCCTGGACCGGGACAGGGAGTGAAAAACTGTTTTTT.

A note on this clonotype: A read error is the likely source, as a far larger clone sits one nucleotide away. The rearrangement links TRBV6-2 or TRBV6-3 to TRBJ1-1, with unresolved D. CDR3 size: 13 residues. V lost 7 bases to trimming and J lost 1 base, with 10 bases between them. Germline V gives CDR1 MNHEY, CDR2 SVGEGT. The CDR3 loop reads CASIDIGNTEAFF. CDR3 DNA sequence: TGTGCCAGCATCGACATCGGGAACACTGAAGCTTTCTTT.